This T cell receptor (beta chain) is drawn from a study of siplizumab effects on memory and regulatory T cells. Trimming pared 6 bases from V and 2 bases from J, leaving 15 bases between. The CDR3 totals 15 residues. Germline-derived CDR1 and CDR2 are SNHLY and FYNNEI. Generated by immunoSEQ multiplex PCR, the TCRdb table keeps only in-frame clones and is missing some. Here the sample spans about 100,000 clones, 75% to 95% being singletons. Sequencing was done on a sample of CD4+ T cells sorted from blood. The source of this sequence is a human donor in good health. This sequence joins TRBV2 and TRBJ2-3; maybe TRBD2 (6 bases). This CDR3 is CASRVGGGDTDTQYF. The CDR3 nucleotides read TGTGCCAGCAGGGTCGGAGGCGGGGACACAGATACGCAGTATTTT.